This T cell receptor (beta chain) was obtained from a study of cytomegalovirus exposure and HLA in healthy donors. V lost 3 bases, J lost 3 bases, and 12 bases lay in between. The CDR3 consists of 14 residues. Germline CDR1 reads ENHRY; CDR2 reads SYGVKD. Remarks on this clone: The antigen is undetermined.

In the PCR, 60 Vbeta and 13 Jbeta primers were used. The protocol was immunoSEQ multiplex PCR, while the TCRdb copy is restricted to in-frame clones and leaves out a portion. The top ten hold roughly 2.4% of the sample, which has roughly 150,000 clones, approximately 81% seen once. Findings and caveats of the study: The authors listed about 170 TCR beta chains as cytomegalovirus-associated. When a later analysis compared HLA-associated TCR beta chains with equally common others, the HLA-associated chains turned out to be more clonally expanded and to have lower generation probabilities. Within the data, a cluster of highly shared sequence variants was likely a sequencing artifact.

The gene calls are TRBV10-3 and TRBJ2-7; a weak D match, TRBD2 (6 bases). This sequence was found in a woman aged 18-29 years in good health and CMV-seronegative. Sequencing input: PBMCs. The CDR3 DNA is TGTGCCATCAGTGACTCCGCTAGCGTCTACGAGCAGTACTTC. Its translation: CAISDSASVYEQYF.